This T cell receptor beta chain is from a study of blood T cells in healthy people across ages. This clonotype was observed a handful of times. The CDR3 is 14 residues long. V dropped 7 bases and J dropped 6; count of bases not matched to a gene: 9. Germline V gene data show CDR1 as KGHDR and CDR2 as SFDVKD. PBMCs were isolated at a quantity of at least 6 million per sample. Primed by a sample-barcoded 5' primer and a J-beta primer mix, a second PCR proceeded for 7 to 11 cycles. One entry per CDR3 protein results from TCRdb running MiXCR on the 5' RACE reads. The sample shows hundreds of thousands of distinct CDR3 sequences, roughly 46% of them seen only once.

The TCR was taken from a man older than 75 in good health. V usage is TRBV24-1 and J usage is TRBJ1-2; 8 nucleotides align to TRBD1. Sequencing was performed on blood. The CDR3, as DNA: TGTGCCACCAGATCGGACAGGGAATCGGATGGCTACACCTTC. Translation gives CATRSDRESDGYTF.